The 29 T cell receptor beta chains presented below share a single source sample, sequenced in a study of spatial heterogeneity in lung cancer. From the 5' RACE reads, TCRdb called clonotypes with MiXCR, one entry per CDR3 protein. The data contain approximately 40,000 distinct CDR3 sequences, 4% to 6% of them singletons. The time point denotes: sample taken at primary tumor resection. The input material, whole RNA from tumor, nontumor lung or frozen PBMC, was sequenced unsorted. This sample comprised PBMCs, obtained at surgery. The receptors were gathered from a female donor with early-stage non-small cell lung cancer.

This clonotype was found many times. The chain couples TRBV5-1 to TRBJ1-2; maybe TRBD1 (6 bases). There are 13 residues in the CDR3. The germline V gene encodes CDR1 SGHRS and CDR2 YFSETQ. Trimming took off 4 bases at V and 2 bases at J, with 9 bases between the two ends. Written as DNA, the CDR3 is TGCGCCAGCAGCGACGGACAGAACTATGGCTACACCTTC. Translated, it gives CASSDGQNYGYTF.

In this sample, this clonotype turned up many times. The chain recombines TRBV2 with TRBJ2-1; 10 bases fit TRBD1. CDR1 and CDR2 (germline): SNHLY, FYNNEI. The CDR3 spans 12 residues. Unmatched junction bases numbered 5, after V lost 11 bases and J lost 7 bases. The CDR3 region has the DNA TGTGCCGGGAGGGACAGGGGTAATGAGCAGTTCTTC. This codes for CAGRDRGNEQFF.

This clonotype was picked up many times. The V gene is TRBV5-1, the J gene TRBJ1-1; TRBD1 aligns across 10 bases. CDR1 is SGHRS, CDR2 YFSETQ, per germline. V shed 0 bases, J shed 0 bases, and the junction held 8 bases outside the gene matches. This CDR3 contains 18 residues. The CDR3 DNA is TGCGCCAGCAGCTTGGTTATCGGGACAGGGGACATGAACACTGAAGCTTTCTTT. Encoded protein: CASSLVIGTGDMNTEAFF.

This clonotype was seen more than once but under ten times. The chain joins TRBV12-3 or TRBV12-4 to TRBJ1-5; 11 bases map to TRBD1. V lost 6 bases to trimming and J lost 3 bases; unmatched junction nucleotides: 4. The CDR3 covers 15 residues. CDR3 DNA sequence: TGTGCCAGCAGCCTGGGACAGGGGGTCAATCAGCCCCAGCATTTT. Its translation: CASSLGQGVNQPQHF.

A few counts support this clonotype. This chain uses TRBV30 with TRBJ1-1; 7 bases align to TRBD1. CDR1 is GTSNPN, CDR2 SVGIG, per germline (reference sequence). The CDR3 loop spans 14 amino acids. After removal of 8 bases from V and 3 bases from J, the junction contained 12 bases not matched to a gene. The DNA of the CDR3 is TGTGCCACCACAAGGGCACAGGGGTACACTGAAGCTTTCTTT. The encoded protein is CATTRAQGYTEAFF. Full variable domain (remainder filled in from reference TRBV30 and TRBJ1-1): SQTIHQWPATLVQPVGSPLSLECTVEGTSNPNLYWYRQAAGRGLQLLFYSVGIGQISSEVPQNLSASRPQDRQFILSSKKLLLSDSGFYLCATTRAQGYTEAFFGQGTRLTVV.

Here the CDR3 reads CASSPPLIAGRPYNEQFF. CDR3 DNA: TGTGCCAGCAGTCCCCCCTTAATAGCGGGGAGGCCCTACAATGAGCAGTTCTTC. This sequence joins TRBV6-5 and TRBJ2-1, with 8 bases fitting TRBD2. V shed 5 bases and J 2 bases; nucleotides not matched to a gene: 14. Germline V gives CDR1 MNHEY, CDR2 SVGAGI. CDR3 length equals 18 residues.

The chain has TRBV7-8 and TRBJ1-6; 8 positions match TRBD1. V dropped 10 bases and J dropped 8; count of bases not matched to a gene: 13. Germline lookup yields CDR1 SGHVS and CDR2 FQNEAQ. There are 15 residues in the CDR3. The CDR3 loop is CATGASNRGYSPLHF. CDR3 DNA sequence: TGTGCCACCGGAGCCTCGAACAGGGGGTATTCACCCCTCCACTTT.

The table lists this clonotype with many counts. The V gene is TRBV5-1, the J gene TRBJ2-1; TRBD1 matches 9 bases. Germline V gives CDR1 SGHRS, CDR2 YFSETQ. This CDR3 region has 16 residues. Germline trimming cut 4 bases from V and 0 bases from J; bases unmatched to any gene: 5. The CDR3 coding sequence is TGCGCCAGCAGCCTGACGGGACAGGGCTCCTACAATGAGCAGTTCTTC. Translated, it gives CASSLTGQGSYNEQFF.

The sample holds many counts of this clonotype. V and J are TRBV10-3 and TRBJ2-5, with TRBD1 matching over 7 bases. Germline CDR1 ENHRY, CDR2 SYGVKD. This CDR3 spans 15 amino acids. J gave up 1 base and V 0 bases, and 2 bases lay outside the gene matches. The CDR3: CAISESGGPQETQYF. CDR3 coding DNA: TGTGCCATCAGTGAGTCAGGGGGCCCCCAAGAGACCCAGTACTTC.

This clonotype was detected many times. The CDR3 loop reads CSVPGHNYGYTF. The DNA for the CDR3 is TGCAGCGTACCGGGACACAACTATGGCTACACCTTC. The chain links TRBV29-1 to TRBJ1-2, with a possible D match to TRBD1 (6 bases). The CDR3 runs to 12 residues. V lost 6 bases and J 2 bases, leaving 10 bases between the germline ends. The germline V gene has CDR1 SQVTM and CDR2 ANQGSEA.

The chain couples TRBV5-5 to TRBJ2-1, with D unresolved. The V gene's germline CDR1 is SGHKS and CDR2 YYEKEE (reference sequence). The CDR3 covers 13 residues. V gave up 0 bases and J gave up 4 bases, with 5 bases separating them. The CDR3 nucleotides read TGTGCCAGCAGCTTGGCACTTTACAATGAGCAGTTCTTC. This codes for CASSLALYNEQFF.

At least ten counts were recorded for this clonotype. The chain recombines TRBV7-2 with TRBJ2-7, with 7 bases lining up with TRBD1. The V segment lost 4 bases and the J segment 5 bases; nucleotides outside the gene matches: 14. The CDR3 loop spans 16 amino acids. Germline V CDR1 and CDR2: SGHTA, FQGNSA. CDR3 nucleotide sequence: TGTGCCAGCAGCTCGACCGCTGGGCAGGGGGAGAACGAGCAGTACTTC. It encodes CASSSTAGQGENEQYF.

This clonotype has a count of ten or more. The V and J genes are TRBV24-1 and TRBJ2-3, with D uncertain. The ends were cut back, 3 bases at V and 0 bases at J, with 6 bases in the middle. Germline assignment: CDR1 KGHDR and CDR2 SFDVKD. CDR3 length: 14 residues. CDR3 residues: CATSDLDSTDTQYF. The CDR3 nucleotides are TGTGCCACCAGTGATCTGGACAGCACAGATACGCAGTATTTT.

This clonotype was recorded many times. The chain combines TRBV9 with TRBJ1-1, with a possible D match to TRBD1 (5 bases). Per the germline V gene, CDR1 is SGDLS and CDR2 is YYNGEE. The CDR3 runs to 15 residues. Trimming pared 4 bases from V and 1 base from J, leaving 14 bases between. CDR3 sequence (DNA): TGTGCCAGCAGCTCGGGGACCTTAGGGAACACTGAAGCTTTCTTT. This sequence encodes CASSSGTLGNTEAFF.

This clonotype was detected many times. The chain couples TRBV20-1 to TRBJ2-1, with D unclear. Germline CDR1 DFQATT, CDR2 SNEGSKA (reference sequence). V was cut by 2 bases and J by 4 bases, with 6 bases left in between. This CDR3 has 12 residues. The CDR3 sequence is CSARPTYNEQFF. The CDR3 DNA reads as TGCAGTGCTAGACCCACTTACAATGAGCAGTTCTTC.

J is TRBJ2-7 and V is TRBV29-1; the D gene could be TRBD1 or TRBD2 (5 bases each). CDR1 and CDR2 from the germline V gene are SQVTM and ANQGSEA. V was pared by 4 bases and J by 1 base, with 14 bases between. This CDR3 comprises 14 residues. CDR3 in DNA: TGCAGCGTTGTCGGGACGGCGAGGTCCTACGAGCAGTACTTC. It encodes CSVVGTARSYEQYF.

V usage is TRBV28 and J usage is TRBJ2-1; tentatively, D is TRBD2 (6 bases). Germline V lookup: CDR1 MDHEN, CDR2 SYDVKM. This CDR3 is built from 14 residues. V was cut by 5 bases and J by 15 bases, with 23 bases left in between. As DNA, the CDR3 is TGTGCCAGCAGTCTGGTTTGGACTAATACCGATCCGTTCTTC. Encoded protein: CASSLVWTNTDPFF.

The sample holds a few counts of this clonotype. This chain connects TRBV11-3 to TRBJ2-3; TRBD2 matches 12 bases. The CDR3 spans 19 residues. V trimming: 3 bases; J trimming: 7 bases; junction bases outside the gene matches: 17. Germline V gene sequence: CDR1 SGHNT, CDR2 YENEEA. CDR3 sequence (DNA): TGTGCCAGCAGCTTCGGACTAGCGGGGATTCGACCGACCGATAATACGCAGTATTTT. Its translation is CASSFGLAGIRPTDNTQYF.

Many counts were recorded for this clonotype. The chain uses TRBV24-1 and TRBJ1-2; a weak D match, TRBD1 (5 bases). Germline V gene lookup returns CDR1 KGHDR and CDR2 SFDVKD. V shed 3 bases and J shed 4 bases, with 14 bases lying between them. The CDR3 length is 15 residues. CDR3 DNA sequence: TGTGCCACCAGTGATCGTCGGGACGGATTCTATGGCTACACCTTC. Translation: CATSDRRDGFYGYTF.

V gene TRBV19 combines with J gene TRBJ1-1; possibly TRBD1 for D (6 bases). The germline gives CDR1 LNHDA, CDR2 SQIVND (reference sequence). The CDR3 has 17 residues. Between the trimmed V and J ends, which lost 5 bases and 0 bases, there was a span of 19 bases. As DNA, the CDR3 is TGTGCCAGTAGTCTCTACGGGGGCCAGTCCATGAACACTGAAGCTTTCTTT. This gives the protein CASSLYGGQSMNTEAFF.

The V gene is TRBV6-5, the J gene TRBJ1-5, with a weak D call TRBD1 (5 bases). The CDR3 runs 15 residues. Germline CDR1 is MNHEY and CDR2 is SVGAGI. Between the trimmed V and J ends, which lost 0 bases and 2 bases, there was a span of 8 bases. The CDR3 here is CASSYSGEGNQPQHF. CDR3 DNA sequence: TGTGCCAGCAGTTACTCAGGGGAGGGCAATCAGCCCCAGCATTTT.

This clonotype was seen ten or more times. The chain links TRBV20-1 to TRBJ1-2; 10 bases map to TRBD1. This CDR3 contains 13 residues. J was trimmed by 7 bases and V by 6 bases; bases with no gene match: 8. CDR1 is DFQATT and CDR2 is SNEGSKA in the germline V gene (reference sequence). The CDR3 region has the DNA TGCAGTGCAACCGGGACAGGGGAGGCTGGCTACACCTTC. It specifies CSATGTGEAGYTF.

This clonotype was observed many times. This chain uses TRBV28 with TRBJ2-7; 9 bases agree with TRBD2. This CDR3 spans 13 amino acids. V dropped 6 bases and J dropped 2; count of bases not matched to a gene: 2. In germline, CDR1 is MDHEN, CDR2 SYDVKM. CDR3 bases: TGTGCCAGCAGAGCGGGGGGCCCCTACGAGCAGTACTTC. This encodes CASRAGGPYEQYF. Using reference TRBV28 and TRBJ2-7 for the parts outside the CDR3, the full variable domain is DVKVTQSSRYLVKRTGEKVFLECVQDMDHENMFWYRQDPGLGLRLIYFSYDVKMKEKGDIPEGYSVSREKKERFSLILESASTNQTSMYLCASRAGGPYEQYFGPGTRLTVT.

CDR3 coding DNA: TGTGCCAGCAGTGCCGGACAGGGTCCTTGGGGCTACACCTTC. It specifies CASSAGQGPWGYTF. The chain has TRBV28 and TRBJ1-2; 8 nucleotides match TRBD1. Germline V gene data show CDR1 as MDHEN and CDR2 as SYDVKM. CDR3 length: 14 amino acids. The junction had 10 bases not matched to a gene; V was cut back by 5 bases and J by 8 bases.

In this sample, this clonotype turned up many times. This chain uses TRBV7-2 with TRBJ1-6; D is uncertain. Germline CDR1 is SGHTA and CDR2 is FQGNSA. The CDR3 has 14 amino acids. Trimming cost V 1 base and J 7 bases, with 8 bases left between them. The CDR3 loop is CASSLVVQNSPLHF. The CDR3 nucleotides are TGTGCCAGCAGCTTAGTTGTACAAAATTCACCCCTCCACTTT.

The CDR3 coding sequence is TGTGCCAGCCGAGGGACAGGGGGCACCACTGAAGCTTTCTTT. This sequence encodes CASRGTGGTTEAFF. The rearrangement joins TRBV6-1 to TRBJ1-1; 12 bases map to TRBD1. The CDR3 is made up of 14 amino acids. The J segment lost 4 bases and the V segment lost 8 bases, leaving 5 bases of the junction unmatched. Germline CDR1 and CDR2: MNHNS and SASEGT.

The sample holds many counts of this clonotype. The rearrangement uses TRBV10-3 and TRBJ2-5; perhaps TRBD1 as D (6 bases). Germline V gene sequence: CDR1 ENHRY, CDR2 SYGVKD. The CDR3 loop spans 13 amino acids. V lost 5 bases and J lost 3, with 10 bases in between. The CDR3 DNA is TGTGCCATCAGTTTACGGACAGAAGAGACCCAGTACTTC. Its translation is CAISLRTEETQYF.

This clonotype was counted many times. This chain connects TRBV12-3 or TRBV12-4 to TRBJ1-2; D not resolved. CDR3 length: 15 amino acids. V lost 4 bases to trimming and J lost 4 bases, with 16 bases between them. The CDR3 DNA reads as TGTGCCAGCAGTTCCCGTTGGGTTCGAGCCTATGGCTACACCTTC. Translating gives CASSSRWVRAYGYTF.

This clonotype was picked up many times. Here the CDR3 DNA reads TGCGCCAGCAGCCAATCCCCGGGACAGGACAATCAGCCCCAGCATTTT. This sequence encodes CASSQSPGQDNQPQHF. V is TRBV4-3 and J is TRBJ1-5, with 8 bases matching TRBD1. From germline, CDR1 is LGHNA and CDR2 YSLEER. The CDR3 has 16 residues. The V gene end was trimmed by 2 bases and the J gene end by 3 bases; junction bases not matched to a gene: 6.